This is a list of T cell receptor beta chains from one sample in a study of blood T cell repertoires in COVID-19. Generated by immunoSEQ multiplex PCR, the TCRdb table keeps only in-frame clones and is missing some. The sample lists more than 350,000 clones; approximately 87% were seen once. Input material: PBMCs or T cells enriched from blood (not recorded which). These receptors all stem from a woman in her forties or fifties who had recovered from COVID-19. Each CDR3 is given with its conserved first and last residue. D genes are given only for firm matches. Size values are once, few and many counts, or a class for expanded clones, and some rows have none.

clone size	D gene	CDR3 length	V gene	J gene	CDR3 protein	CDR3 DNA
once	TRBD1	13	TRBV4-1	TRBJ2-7	CASSQGQGARRYF	TGCGCCAGCAGCCAAGGACAGGGGGCGAGACGGTACTTC
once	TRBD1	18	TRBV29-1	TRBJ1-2	CSVGGTGDPTGSHYGYTF	TGCAGCGTTGGTGGGACAGGGGATCCTACTGGGTCCCACTATGGCTACACCTTC
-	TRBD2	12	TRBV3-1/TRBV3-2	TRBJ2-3	CASAGGLKAQYF	TGTGCCAGCGCGGGGGGACTAAAAGCGCAGTATTTT
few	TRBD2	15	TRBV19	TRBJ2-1	CASSLGLAGSNEQFF	TGTGCCAGTAGTTTAGGACTAGCGGGGAGCAATGAGCAGTTCTTC
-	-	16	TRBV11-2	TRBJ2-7	CASSSLRHIDAYEQYF	TGTGCCAGCAGCTCGCTTCGACATATAGACGCCTACGAGCAGTACTTC
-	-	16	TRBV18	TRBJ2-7	CASSLTVRGLTHEQYF	TGTGCCAGCTCGCTGACGGTTAGGGGGTTAACCCACGAGCAGTACTTC
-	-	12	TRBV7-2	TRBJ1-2	CASSFYGGGYTF	TGTGCCAGCAGCTTTTACGGCGGAGGCTACACCTTC
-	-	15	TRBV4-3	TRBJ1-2	CASSRFDDRNYGYTF	TGCGCCAGCAGCCGATTCGATGATAGAAACTATGGCTACACCTTC
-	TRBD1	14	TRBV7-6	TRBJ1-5	CASSDRVQGQPQHF	TGTGCCAGCAGTGACAGGGTCCAAGGGCAGCCCCAGCATTTT
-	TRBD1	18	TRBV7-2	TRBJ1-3	CASSGGTGGKVKGNTIYF	TGTGCCAGCAGCGGTGGGACAGGGGGAAAGGTGAAGGGAAACACCATATATTTT
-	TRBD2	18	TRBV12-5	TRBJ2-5	CASGSASPGVAGKETQYF	TGTGCTAGTGGTTCCGCCTCTCCTGGGGTAGCGGGGAAAGAGACCCAGTACTTC
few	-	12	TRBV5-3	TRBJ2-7	CARMVKGAEQYF	TGTGCCAGAATGGTGAAGGGAGCCGAGCAGTACTTC
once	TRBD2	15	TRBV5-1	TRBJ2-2	CASRDYTSSGGELFF	TGCGCCAGCAGGGATTACACGTCTAGCGGCGGGGAGCTGTTTTTT
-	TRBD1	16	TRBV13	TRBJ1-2	CASSGVRTGANYGYTF	TGTGCCAGCAGCGGAGTGAGGACAGGAGCTAACTATGGCTACACCTTC
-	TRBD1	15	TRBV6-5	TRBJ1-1	CASSYLGQGSTEAFF	TGTGCCAGCAGTTACCTGGGACAGGGGTCCACTGAAGCTTTCTTT
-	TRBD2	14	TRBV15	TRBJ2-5	CATKPRDYVETQYF	TGTGCCACGAAACCACGGGACTACGTAGAGACCCAGTACTTC
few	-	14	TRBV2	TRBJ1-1	CASNRDRLNTEAFF	TGTGCCAGCAACCGAGACAGGTTGAACACTGAAGCTTTCTTT